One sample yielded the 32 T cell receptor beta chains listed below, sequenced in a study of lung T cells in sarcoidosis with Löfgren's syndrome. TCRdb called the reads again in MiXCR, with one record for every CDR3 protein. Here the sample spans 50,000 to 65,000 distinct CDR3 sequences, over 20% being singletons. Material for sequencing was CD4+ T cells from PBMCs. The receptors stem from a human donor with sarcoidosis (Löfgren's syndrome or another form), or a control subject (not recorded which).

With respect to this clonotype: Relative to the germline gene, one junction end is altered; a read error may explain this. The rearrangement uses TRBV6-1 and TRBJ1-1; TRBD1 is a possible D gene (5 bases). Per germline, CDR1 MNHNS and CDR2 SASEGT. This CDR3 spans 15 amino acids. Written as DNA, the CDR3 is TGTGCCAGCAGTCCCGCGGCAGGGCTGAGCACTGGAGCTTTCTTT. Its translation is CASSPAAGLSTGAFF.

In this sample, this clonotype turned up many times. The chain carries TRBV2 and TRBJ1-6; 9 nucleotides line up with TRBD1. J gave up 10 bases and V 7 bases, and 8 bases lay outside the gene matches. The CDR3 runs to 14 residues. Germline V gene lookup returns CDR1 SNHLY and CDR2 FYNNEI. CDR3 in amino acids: CASNSGTGNSPLHF. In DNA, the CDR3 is TGTGCCAGCAACTCCGGGACAGGGAACTCACCCCTCCACTTT.

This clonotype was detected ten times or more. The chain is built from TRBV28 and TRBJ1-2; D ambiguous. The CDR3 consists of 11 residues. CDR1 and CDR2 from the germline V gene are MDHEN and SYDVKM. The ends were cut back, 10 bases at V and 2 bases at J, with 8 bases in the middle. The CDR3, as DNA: TGTGCCACACAGCTAAACTATGGCTACACCTTC. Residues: CATQLNYGYTF.

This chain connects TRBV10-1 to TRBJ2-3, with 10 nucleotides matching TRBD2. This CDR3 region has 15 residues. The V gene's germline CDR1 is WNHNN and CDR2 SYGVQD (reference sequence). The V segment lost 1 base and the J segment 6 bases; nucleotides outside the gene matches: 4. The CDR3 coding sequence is TGCGCCAGCAGTGAGTGGAGCGGGAGGGGGGATACGCAGTATTTT. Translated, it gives CASSEWSGRGDTQYF.

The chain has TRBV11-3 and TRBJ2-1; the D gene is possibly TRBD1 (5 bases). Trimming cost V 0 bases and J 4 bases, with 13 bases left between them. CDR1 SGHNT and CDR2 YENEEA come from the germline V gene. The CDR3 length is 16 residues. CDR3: CASSLDGAGNYNEQFF. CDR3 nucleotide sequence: TGTGCCAGCAGCTTAGATGGGGCAGGGAATTACAATGAGCAGTTCTTC.

This chain's CDR3 is CASSFRLGVTNEKLFF. CDR3 nucleotides: TGTGCCAGCAGTTTCAGATTGGGAGTGACTAATGAAAAACTGTTTTTT. The V call is TRBV27, the J call TRBJ1-4; D is uncertain. This CDR3 is 16 amino acids long. V shed 3 bases and J shed 2 bases, with 13 bases lying between them. CDR1 is MNHEY, CDR2 SMNVEV, per germline (reference sequence). Combining the CDR3 with reference TRBV27 and TRBJ1-4 gives the whole variable domain EAQVTQNPRYLITVTGKKLTVTCSQNMNHEYMSWYRQDPGLGLRQIYYSMNVEVTDKGDVPEGYKVSRKEKRNFPLILESPSPNQTSLYFCASSFRLGVTNEKLFFGSGTQLSVL.

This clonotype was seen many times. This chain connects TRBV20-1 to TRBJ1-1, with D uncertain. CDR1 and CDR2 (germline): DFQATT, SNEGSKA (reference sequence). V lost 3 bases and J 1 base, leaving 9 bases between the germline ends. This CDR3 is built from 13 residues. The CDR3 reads CSASRPGNTEAFF. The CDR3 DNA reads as TGCAGTGCTAGTAGGCCGGGGAACACTGAAGCTTTCTTT.

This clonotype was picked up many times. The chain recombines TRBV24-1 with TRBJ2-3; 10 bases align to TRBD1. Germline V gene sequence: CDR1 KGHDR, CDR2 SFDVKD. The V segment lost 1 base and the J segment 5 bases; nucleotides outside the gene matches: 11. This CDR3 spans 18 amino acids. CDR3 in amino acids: CATSDLRGFGQGEDTQYF. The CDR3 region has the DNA TGTGCCACCAGTGATTTACGAGGGTTTGGACAGGGGGAAGATACGCAGTATTTT.

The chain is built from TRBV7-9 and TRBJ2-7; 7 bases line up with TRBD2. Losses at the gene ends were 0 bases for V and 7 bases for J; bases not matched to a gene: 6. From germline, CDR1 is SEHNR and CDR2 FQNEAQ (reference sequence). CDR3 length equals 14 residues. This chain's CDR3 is CASSLAGGPGEQYF. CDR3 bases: TGTGCCAGCAGCTTAGCGGGAGGGCCGGGAGAGCAGTACTTC.

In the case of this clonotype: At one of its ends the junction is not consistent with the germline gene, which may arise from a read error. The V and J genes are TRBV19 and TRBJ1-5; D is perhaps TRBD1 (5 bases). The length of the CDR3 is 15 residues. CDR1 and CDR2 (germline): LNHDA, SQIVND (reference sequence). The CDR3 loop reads CASTPGGGGSQPQHF. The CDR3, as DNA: TGTGCCAGTACCCCGGGTGGGGGAGGCAGTCAGCCCCAGCATTTC.

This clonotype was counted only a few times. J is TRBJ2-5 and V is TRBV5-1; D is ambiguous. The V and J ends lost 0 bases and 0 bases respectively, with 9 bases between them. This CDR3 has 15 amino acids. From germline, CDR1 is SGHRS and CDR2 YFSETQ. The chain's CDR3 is CASSLAGPDQETQYF. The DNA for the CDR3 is TGCGCCAGCAGCTTGGCCGGGCCAGACCAAGAGACCCAGTACTTC. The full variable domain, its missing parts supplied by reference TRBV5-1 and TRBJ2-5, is KAGVTQTPRYLIKTRGQQVTLSCSPISGHRSVSWYQQTPGQGLQFLFEYFSETQRNKGNFPGRFSGRQFSNSRSEMNVSTLELGDSALYLCASSLAGPDQETQYFGPGTRLLVL.

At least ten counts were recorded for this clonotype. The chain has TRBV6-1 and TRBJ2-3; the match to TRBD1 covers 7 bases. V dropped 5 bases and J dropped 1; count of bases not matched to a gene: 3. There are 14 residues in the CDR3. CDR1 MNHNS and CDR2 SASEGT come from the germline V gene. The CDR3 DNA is TGTGCCAGCAGTAGGGGGCTACGCACAGATACGCAGTATTTT. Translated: CASSRGLRTDTQYF.

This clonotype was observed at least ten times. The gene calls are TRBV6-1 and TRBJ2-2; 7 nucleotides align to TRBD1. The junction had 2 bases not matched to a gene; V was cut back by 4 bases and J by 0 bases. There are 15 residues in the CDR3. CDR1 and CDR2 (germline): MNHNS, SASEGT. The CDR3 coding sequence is TGTGCCAGCAGTGCGGGACAGCCGAACACCGGGGAGCTGTTTTTT. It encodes CASSAGQPNTGELFF.

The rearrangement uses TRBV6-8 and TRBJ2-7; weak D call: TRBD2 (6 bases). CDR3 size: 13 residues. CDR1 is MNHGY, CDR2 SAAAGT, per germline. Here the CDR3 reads CACRGTLNYKQYV. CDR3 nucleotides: TGTGCCTGCAGAGGGACTCTCAACTACAAGCAGTACGTC.

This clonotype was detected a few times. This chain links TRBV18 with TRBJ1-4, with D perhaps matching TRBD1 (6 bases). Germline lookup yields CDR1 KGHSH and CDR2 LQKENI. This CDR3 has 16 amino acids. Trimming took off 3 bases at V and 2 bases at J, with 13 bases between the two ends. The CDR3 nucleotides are TGTGCCAGCTCACCTAACAGGGCCTCTACTAATGAAAAACTGTTTTTT. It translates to CASSPNRASTNEKLFF.

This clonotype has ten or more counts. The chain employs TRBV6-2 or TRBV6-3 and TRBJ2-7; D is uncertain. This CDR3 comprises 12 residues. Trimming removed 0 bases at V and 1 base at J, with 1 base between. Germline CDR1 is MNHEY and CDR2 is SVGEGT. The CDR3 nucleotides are TGTGCCAGCAGTTACTCTTCCTACGAGCAGTACTTC. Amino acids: CASSYSSYEQYF.

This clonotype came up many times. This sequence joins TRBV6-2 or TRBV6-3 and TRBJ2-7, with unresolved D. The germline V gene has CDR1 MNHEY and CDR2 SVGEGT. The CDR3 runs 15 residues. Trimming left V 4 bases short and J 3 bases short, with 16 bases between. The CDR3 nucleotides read TGTGCCAGCAGTTCCTCCTGGTCCGGGTTCTACGAGCAGTACTTC. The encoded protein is CASSSSWSGFYEQYF.

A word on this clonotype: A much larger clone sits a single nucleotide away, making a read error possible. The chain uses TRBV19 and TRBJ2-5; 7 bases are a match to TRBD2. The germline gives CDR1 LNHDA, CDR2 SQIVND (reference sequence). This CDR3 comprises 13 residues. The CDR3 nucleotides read TGTGCCAGTAGGCGGGGAGGGCAAGGGACCCAGTACTTC. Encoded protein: CASRRGGQGTQYF. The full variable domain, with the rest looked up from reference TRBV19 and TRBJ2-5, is DGGITQSPKYLFRKEGQNVTLSCEQNLNHDAMYWYRQDPGQGLRLIYYSQIVNDFQKGDIAEGYSVSREKKESFPLTVTSAQKNPTAFYLCASRRGGQGTQYFGPGTRLLVL.

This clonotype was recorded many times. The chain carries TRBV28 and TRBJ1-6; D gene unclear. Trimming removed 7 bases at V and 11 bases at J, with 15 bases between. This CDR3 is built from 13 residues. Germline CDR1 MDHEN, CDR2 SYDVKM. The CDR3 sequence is CASTPLGGPPLHF. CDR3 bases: TGTGCCAGCACCCCCCTGGGCGGCCCACCCCTCCACTTT.

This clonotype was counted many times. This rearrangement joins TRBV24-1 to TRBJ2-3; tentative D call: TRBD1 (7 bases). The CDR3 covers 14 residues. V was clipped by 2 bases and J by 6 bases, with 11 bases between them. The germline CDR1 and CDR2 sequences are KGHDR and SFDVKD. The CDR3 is CATSDSTGRDTQYF. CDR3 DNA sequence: TGTGCCACCAGTGATTCGACAGGGAGGGATACGCAGTATTTT.

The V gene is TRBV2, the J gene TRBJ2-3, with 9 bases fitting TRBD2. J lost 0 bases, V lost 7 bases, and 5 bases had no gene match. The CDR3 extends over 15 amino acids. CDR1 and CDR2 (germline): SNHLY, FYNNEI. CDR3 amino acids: CASNSGGRSTDTQYF. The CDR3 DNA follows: TGTGCCAGCAATAGCGGGGGCCGAAGCACAGATACGCAGTATTTT.

The DNA for the CDR3 is TGTGCCAGCAGCTTAGGGCTAGCGGGAATAGATACGCAGTATTTT. Translation gives CASSLGLAGIDTQYF. The chain recombines TRBV7-3 with TRBJ2-3; TRBD2 aligns across 9 bases. Germline V gene data show CDR1 as SGHTA and CDR2 as FQGTGA. The CDR3 loop spans 15 amino acids. The V segment lost 2 bases and the J segment 5 bases; nucleotides outside the gene matches: 5.

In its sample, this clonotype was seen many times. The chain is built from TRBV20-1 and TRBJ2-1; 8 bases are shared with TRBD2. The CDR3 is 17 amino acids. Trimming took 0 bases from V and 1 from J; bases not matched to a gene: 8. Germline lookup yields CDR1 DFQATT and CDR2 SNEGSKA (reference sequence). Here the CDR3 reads CSARDPSSGGSYNEQFF. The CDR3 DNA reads TGCAGTGCTAGAGACCCCTCGAGCGGGGGTTCCTACAATGAGCAGTTCTTC.

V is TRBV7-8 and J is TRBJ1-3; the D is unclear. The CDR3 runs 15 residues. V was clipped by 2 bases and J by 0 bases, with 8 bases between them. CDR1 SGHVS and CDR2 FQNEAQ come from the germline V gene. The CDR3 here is CASSLHESSGNTIYF. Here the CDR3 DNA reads TGTGCCAGCAGCTTACATGAGAGCTCTGGAAACACCATATATTTT.

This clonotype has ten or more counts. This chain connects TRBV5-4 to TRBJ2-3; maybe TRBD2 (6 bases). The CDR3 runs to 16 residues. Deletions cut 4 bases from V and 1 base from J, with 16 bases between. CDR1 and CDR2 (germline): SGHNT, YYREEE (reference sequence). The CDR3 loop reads CASSPLGGSGTDTQYF. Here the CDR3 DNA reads TGTGCCAGCAGCCCGCTCGGAGGGTCGGGCACAGATACGCAGTATTTT.

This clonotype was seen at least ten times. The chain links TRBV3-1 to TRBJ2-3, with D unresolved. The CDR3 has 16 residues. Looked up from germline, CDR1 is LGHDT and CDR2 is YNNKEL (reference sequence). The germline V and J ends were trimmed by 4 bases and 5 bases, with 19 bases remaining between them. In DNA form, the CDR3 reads TGTGCCAGCAGCCCCAGTCCAGCGCGTGGTGAAGATACGCAGTATTTT. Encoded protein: CASSPSPARGEDTQYF.

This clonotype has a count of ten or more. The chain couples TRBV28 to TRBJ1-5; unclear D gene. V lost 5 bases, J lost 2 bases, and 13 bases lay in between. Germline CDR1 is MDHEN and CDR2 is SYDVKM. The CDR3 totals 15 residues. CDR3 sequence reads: CASSPIQVGNQPQHF. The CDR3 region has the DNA TGTGCCAGCAGTCCTATACAAGTGGGCAATCAGCCCCAGCATTTT.

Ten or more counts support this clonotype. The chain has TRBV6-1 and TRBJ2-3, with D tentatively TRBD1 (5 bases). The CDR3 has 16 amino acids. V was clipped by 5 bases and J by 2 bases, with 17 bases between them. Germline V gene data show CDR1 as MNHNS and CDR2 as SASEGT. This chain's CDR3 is CASSLQAPSITDTQYF. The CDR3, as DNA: TGTGCCAGCAGTTTACAGGCACCTTCCATCACAGATACGCAGTATTTT.

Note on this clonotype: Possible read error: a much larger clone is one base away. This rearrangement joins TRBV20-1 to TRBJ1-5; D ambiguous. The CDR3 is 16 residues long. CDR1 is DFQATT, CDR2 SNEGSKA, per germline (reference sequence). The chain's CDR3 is CSARDGRKGDNQPHHF. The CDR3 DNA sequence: TGCAGTGCTAGAGATGGGAGGAAAGGCGACAATCAGCCCCATCATTTT.

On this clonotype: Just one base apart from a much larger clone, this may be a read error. The CDR3 bases are TGTGCCAGCAGTTTTTCCACTGGGAACGCTGAAGCTTTCTTT. Translation gives CASSFSTGNAEAFF. This chain uses TRBV27 with TRBJ1-1, with unresolved D. This CDR3 contains 14 residues. Germline V gene lookup returns CDR1 MNHEY and CDR2 SMNVEV (reference sequence).

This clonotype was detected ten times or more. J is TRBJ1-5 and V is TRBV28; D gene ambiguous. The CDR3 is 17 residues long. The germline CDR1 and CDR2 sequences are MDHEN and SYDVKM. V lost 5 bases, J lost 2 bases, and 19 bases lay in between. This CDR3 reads CASSPRRVRLGNQPQHF. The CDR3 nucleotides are TGTGCCAGCAGTCCTCGTCGTGTCAGATTGGGCAATCAGCCCCAGCATTTT. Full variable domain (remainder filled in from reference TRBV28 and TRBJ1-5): DVKVTQSSRYLVKRTGEKVFLECVQDMDHENMFWYRQDPGLGLRLIYFSYDVKMKEKGDIPEGYSVSREKKERFSLILESASTNQTSMYLCASSPRRVRLGNQPQHFGDGTRLSIL.

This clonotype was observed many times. The chain's CDR3 is CASSYSFDSAEQYF. CDR3 coding DNA: TGTGCCAGCAGTTACTCGTTTGACAGCGCCGAGCAGTACTTC. The V gene is TRBV6-6, the J gene TRBJ2-7; maybe TRBD1 (5 bases). There are 14 residues in the CDR3. The germline V gene encodes CDR1 MNHNY and CDR2 SVGAGI (reference sequence). V lost 0 bases, J lost 6 bases, and 12 bases lay in between.